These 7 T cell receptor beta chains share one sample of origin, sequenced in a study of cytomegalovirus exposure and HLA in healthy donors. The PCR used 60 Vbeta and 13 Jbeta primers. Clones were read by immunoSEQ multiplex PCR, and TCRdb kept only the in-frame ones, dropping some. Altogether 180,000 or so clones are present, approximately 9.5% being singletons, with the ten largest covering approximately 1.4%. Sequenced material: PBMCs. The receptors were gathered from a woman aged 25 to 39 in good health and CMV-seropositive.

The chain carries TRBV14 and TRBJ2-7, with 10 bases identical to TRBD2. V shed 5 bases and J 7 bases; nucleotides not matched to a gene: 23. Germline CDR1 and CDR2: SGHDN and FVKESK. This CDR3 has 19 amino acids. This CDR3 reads CASSYQALAGYFVPREQYF. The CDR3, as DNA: TGTGCCAGCAGCTACCAGGCACTAGCGGGATATTTTGTACCGAGGGAGCAGTACTTC.

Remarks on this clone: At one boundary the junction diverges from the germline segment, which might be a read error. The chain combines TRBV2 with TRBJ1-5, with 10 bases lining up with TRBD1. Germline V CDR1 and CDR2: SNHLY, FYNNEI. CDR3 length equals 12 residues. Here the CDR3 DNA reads TGTGCCAGCAGAACCGACAGGGGGCCCCCGCATTTT. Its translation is CASRTDRGPPHF.

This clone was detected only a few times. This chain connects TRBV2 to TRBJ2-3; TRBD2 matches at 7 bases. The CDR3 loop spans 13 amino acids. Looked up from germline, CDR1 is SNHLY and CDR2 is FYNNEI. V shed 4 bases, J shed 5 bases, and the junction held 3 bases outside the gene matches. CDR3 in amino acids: CASSAGRGDTQYF. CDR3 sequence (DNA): TGTGCCAGCAGTGCAGGGAGGGGAGATACGCAGTATTTT.

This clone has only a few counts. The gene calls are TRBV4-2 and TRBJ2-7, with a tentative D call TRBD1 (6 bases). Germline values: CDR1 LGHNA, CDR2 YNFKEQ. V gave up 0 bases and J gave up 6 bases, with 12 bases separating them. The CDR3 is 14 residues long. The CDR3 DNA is TGTGCCAGCAGCCAAGATGGGACATTTCGCGAGCAGTACTTC. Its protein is CASSQDGTFREQYF.

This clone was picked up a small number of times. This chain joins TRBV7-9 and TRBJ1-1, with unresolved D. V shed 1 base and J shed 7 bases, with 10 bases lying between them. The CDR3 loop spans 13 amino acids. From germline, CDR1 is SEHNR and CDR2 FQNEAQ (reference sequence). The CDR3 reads CASSLEAASEAFF. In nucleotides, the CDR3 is TGTGCCAGCAGCTTAGAGGCAGCGAGTGAAGCTTTCTTT.

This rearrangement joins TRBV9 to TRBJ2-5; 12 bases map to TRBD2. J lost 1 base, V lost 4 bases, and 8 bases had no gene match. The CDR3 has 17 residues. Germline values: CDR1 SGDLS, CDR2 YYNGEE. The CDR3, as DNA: TGTGCCAGCAGCCACAAAACTAGCGGGAGGTTCCAAGAGACCCAGTACTTC. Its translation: CASSHKTSGRFQETQYF.

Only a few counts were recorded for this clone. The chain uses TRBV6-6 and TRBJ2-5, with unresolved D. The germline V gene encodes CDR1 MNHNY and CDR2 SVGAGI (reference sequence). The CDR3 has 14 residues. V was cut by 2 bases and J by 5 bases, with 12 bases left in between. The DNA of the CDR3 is TGTGCCAGCAGTTACACGCTAGGTGGGGAGACCCAGTACTTC. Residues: CASSYTLGGETQYF.